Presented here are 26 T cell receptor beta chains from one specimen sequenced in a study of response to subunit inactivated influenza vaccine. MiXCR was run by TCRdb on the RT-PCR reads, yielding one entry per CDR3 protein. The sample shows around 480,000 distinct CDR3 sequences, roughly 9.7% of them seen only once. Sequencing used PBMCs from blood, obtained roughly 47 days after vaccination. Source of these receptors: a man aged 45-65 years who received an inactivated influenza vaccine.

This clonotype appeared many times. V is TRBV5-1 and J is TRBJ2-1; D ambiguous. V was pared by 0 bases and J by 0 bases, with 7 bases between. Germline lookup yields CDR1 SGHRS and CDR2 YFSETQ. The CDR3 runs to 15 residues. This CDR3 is CASSLDTSSYNEQFF. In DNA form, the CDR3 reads TGCGCCAGCAGCTTGGACACGAGCTCCTACAATGAGCAGTTCTTC.

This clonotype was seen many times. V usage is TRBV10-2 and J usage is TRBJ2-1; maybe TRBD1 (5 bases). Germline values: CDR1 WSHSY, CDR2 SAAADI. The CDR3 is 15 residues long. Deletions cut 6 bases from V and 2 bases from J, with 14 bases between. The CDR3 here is CASRVGRRPYNEQFF. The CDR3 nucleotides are TGCGCCAGCAGGGTGGGGCGCAGACCCTACAATGAGCAGTTCTTC.

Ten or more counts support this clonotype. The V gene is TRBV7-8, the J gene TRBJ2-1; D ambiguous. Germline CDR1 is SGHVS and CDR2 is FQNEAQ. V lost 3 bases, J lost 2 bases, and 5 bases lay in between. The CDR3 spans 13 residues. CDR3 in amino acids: CASSFTAYNEQFF. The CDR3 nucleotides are TGTGCCAGCAGCTTCACTGCCTACAATGAGCAGTTCTTC.

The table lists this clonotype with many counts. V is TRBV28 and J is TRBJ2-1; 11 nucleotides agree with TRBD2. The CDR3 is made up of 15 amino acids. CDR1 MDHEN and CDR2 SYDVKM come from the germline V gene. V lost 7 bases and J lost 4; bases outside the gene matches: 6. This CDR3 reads CASTPGTSGYNEQFF. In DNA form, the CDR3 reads TGTGCCAGCACCCCAGGGACTAGCGGTTACAATGAGCAGTTCTTC.

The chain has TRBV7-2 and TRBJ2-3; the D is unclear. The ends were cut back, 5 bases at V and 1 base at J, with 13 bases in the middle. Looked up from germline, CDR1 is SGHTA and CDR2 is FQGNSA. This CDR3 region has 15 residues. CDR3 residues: CASSALQAGTDTQYF. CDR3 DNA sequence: TGTGCCAGCAGCGCCCTTCAGGCCGGCACAGATACGCAGTATTTT.

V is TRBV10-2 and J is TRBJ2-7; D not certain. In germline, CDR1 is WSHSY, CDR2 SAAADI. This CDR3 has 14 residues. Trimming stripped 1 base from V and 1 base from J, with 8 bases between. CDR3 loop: CASSEFGQSYEQYF. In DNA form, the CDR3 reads TGCGCCAGCAGTGAGTTCGGGCAGTCCTACGAGCAGTACTTC.

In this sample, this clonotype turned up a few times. The CDR3 coding sequence is TGTGCCAGCAGCTTATCGCGGACTAGCGGGGGGCGCACAGATACGCAGTATTTT. This gives the protein CASSLSRTSGGRTDTQYF. The V gene is TRBV7-2, the J gene TRBJ2-3, with 14 bases aligning to TRBD2. The junction had 5 bases not matched to a gene; V was cut back by 2 bases and J by 1 base. The CDR3 is made up of 18 amino acids. Germline V lookup: CDR1 SGHTA, CDR2 FQGNSA.

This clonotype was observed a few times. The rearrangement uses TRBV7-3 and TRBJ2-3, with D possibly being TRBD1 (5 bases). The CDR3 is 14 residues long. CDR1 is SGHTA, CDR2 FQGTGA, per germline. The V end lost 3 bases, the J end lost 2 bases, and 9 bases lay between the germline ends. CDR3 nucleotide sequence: TGTGCCAGCAGCTTGGGGCCGTACACAGATACGCAGTATTTT. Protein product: CASSLGPYTDTQYF.

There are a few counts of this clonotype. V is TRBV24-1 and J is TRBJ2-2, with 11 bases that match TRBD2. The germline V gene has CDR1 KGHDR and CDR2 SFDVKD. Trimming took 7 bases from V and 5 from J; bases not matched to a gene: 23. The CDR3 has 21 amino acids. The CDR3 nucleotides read TGTGCCACCAGCTCTATCAGGGATTCCTACACTAGCGGGAGTTTGACCGGGGAGCTGTTTTTT. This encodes CATSSIRDSYTSGSLTGELFF.

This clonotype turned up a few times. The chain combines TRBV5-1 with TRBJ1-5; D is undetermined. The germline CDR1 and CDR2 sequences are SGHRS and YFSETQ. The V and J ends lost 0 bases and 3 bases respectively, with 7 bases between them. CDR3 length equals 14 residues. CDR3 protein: CASSLEDPNQPQHF. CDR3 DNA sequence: TGCGCCAGCAGCTTGGAGGATCCCAATCAGCCCCAGCATTTT.

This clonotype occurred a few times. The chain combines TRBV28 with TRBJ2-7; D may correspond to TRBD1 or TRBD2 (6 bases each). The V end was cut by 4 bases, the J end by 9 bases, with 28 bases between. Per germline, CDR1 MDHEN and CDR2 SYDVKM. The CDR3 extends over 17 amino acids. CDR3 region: CASSSSPSWRAEGGQYF. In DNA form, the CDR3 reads TGTGCCAGCAGTTCCTCCCCGAGTTGGAGGGCAGAAGGGGGGCAGTACTTC.

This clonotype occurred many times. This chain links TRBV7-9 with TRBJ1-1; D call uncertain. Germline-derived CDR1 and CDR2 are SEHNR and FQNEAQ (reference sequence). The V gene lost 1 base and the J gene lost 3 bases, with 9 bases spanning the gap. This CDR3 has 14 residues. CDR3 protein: CASSLGPRDTEAFF. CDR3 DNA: TGTGCCAGCAGCTTAGGCCCTCGGGACACTGAAGCTTTCTTT.

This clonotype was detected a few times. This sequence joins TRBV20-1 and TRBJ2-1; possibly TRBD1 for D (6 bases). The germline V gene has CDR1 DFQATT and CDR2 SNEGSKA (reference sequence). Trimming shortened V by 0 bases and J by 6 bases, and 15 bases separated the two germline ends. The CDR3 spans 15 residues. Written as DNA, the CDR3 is TGCAGTGCTAGAGATCAGGGGCTAGACCTCAATGAGCAGTTCTTC. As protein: CSARDQGLDLNEQFF.

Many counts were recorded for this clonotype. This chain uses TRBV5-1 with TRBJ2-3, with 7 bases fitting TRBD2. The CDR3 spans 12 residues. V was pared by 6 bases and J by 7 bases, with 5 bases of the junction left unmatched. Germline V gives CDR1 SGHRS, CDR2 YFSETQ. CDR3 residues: CASNLGTNTQYF. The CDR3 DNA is TGCGCCAGCAATCTAGGGACTAATACGCAGTATTTT. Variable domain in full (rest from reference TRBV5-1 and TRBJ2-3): KAGVTQTPRYLIKTRGQQVTLSCSPISGHRSVSWYQQTPGQGLQFLFEYFSETQRNKGNFPGRFSGRQFSNSRSEMNVSTLELGDSALYLCASNLGTNTQYFGPGTRLTVL.

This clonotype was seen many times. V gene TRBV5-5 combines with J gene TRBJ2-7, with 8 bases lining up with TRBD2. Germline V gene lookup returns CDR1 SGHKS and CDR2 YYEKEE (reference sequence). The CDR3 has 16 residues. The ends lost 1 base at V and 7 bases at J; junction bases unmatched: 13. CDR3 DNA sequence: TGTGCCAGCAGCTTGCCCGCCGGAGTAGCGGGGTATGAGCAGTACTTC. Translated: CASSLPAGVAGYEQYF.

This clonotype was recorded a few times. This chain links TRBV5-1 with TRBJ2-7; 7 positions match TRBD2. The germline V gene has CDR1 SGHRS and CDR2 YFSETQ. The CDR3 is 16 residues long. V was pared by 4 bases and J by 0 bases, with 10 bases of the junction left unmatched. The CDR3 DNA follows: TGCGCCAGCAGCGCTGATCGACCTAGCGGCTCCTACGAGCAGTACTTC. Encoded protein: CASSADRPSGSYEQYF. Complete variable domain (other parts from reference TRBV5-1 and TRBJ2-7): KAGVTQTPRYLIKTRGQQVTLSCSPISGHRSVSWYQQTPGQGLQFLFEYFSETQRNKGNFPGRFSGRQFSNSRSEMNVSTLELGDSALYLCASSADRPSGSYEQYFGPGTRLTVT.

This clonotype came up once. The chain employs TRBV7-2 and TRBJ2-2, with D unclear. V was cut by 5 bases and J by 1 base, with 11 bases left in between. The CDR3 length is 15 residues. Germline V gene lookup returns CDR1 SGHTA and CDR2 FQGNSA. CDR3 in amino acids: CASSIPIVNTGELFF. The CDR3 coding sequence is TGTGCCAGCAGCATACCGATAGTGAACACCGGGGAGCTGTTTTTT.

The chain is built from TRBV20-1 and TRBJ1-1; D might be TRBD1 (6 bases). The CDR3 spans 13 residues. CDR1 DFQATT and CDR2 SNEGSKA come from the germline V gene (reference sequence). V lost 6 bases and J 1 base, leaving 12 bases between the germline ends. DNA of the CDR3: TGCAGTGCCTGGACAGACGAGAACACTGAAGCTTTCTTT. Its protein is CSAWTDENTEAFF.

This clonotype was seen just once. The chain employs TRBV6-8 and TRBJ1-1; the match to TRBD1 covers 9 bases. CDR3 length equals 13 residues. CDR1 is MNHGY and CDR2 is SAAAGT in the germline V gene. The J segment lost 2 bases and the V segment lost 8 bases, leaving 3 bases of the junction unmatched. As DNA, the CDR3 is TGTGCCAGCGGACAGGGGCGTAACACTGAAGCTTTCTTT. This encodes CASGQGRNTEAFF.

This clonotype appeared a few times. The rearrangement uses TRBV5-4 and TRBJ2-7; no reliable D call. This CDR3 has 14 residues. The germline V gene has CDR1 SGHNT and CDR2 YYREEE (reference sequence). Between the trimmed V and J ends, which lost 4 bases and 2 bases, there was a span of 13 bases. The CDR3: CASSRPSPPYEQYF. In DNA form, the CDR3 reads TGTGCCAGCAGCCGACCATCCCCCCCCTACGAGCAGTACTTC. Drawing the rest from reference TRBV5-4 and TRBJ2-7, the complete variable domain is ETGVTQSPTHLIKTRGQQVTLRCSSQSGHNTVSWYQQALGQGPQFIFQYYREEENGRGNFPPRFSGLQFPNYSSELNVNALELDDSALYLCASSRPSPPYEQYFGPGTRLTVT.

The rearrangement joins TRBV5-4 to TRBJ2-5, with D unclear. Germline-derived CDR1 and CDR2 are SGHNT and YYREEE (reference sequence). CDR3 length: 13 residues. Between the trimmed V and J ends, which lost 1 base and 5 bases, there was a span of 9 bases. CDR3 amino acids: CASSLIMAETQYF. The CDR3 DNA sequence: TGTGCCAGCAGCTTGATCATGGCTGAGACCCAGTACTTC.

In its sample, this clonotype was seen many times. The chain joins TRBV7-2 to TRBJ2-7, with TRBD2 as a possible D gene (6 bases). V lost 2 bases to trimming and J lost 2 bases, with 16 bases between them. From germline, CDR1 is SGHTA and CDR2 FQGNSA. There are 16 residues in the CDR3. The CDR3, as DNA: TGTGCCAGCAGCTTATCGCCCGCGGGGTACCCCTACGAGCAGTACTTC. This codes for CASSLSPAGYPYEQYF.

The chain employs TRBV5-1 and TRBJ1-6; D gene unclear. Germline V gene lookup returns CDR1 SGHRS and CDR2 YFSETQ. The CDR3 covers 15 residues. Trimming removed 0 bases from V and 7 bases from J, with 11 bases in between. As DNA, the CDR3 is TGCGCCAGCAGCTTGGAAGGAGCTCTGAATTCACCCCTCCACTTT. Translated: CASSLEGALNSPLHF.

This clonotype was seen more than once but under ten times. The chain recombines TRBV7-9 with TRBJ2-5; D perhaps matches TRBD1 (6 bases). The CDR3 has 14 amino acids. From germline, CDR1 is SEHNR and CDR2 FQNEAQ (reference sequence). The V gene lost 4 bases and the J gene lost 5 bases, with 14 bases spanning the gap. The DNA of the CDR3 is TGTGCCAGCAGCTGGAGCACAGGGCTGGAGACCCAGTACTTC. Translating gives CASSWSTGLETQYF.

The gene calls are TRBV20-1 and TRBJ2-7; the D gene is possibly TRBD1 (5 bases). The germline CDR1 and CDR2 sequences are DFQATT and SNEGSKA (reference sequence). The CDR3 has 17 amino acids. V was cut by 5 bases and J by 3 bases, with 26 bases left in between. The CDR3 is CSASRWVRQNLFYEQYF. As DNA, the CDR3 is TGCAGTGCTTCCCGGTGGGTCAGACAGAACCTATTCTACGAGCAGTACTTC.

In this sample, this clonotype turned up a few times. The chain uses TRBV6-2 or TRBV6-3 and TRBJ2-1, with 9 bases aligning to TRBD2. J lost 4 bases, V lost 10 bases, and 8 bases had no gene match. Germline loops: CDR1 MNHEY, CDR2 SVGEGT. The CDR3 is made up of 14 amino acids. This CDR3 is CATTEREVYNEQFF. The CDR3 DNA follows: TGTGCCACCACGGAGCGGGAGGTGTACAATGAGCAGTTCTTC.